This T cell receptor beta chain was recovered during a study of cytomegalovirus exposure and HLA in healthy donors. Study findings and constraints: A prior analysis recorded that most TCR beta V segments were productive about 87% or about 30% of the time.

About this clone itself: Its antigen is not identified.

Germline CDR1 is SGHAT and CDR2 is FQNNGV. V lost 0 bases and J lost 2, with 11 bases in between. The length of the CDR3 is 16 residues. The PCR made use of 60 Vbeta and 13 Jbeta primers. The assay was immunoSEQ multiplex PCR, and TCRdb's table has in-frame clones only and misses some. The table shows over 100,000 clones, with 63% occurring only once. What was sequenced was PBMCs. This clonotype was obtained from a man in his forties in good health and CMV-seropositive. The genes are TRBV11-2 and TRBJ2-1; D unclear. Written as DNA, the CDR3 is TGTGCCAGCAGCTTAGATGCGGCGGAAACCTACAATGAGCAGTTCTTC. Translating it yields CASSLDAAETYNEQFF.